Below, 21 T cell receptor beta chains from the same sample are listed, as sequenced in a study of a mutant IDH1 vaccine in newly diagnosed glioma. Time point: baseline, week 1 (first vaccination visit). This sample's treatment: pre-vaccination baseline after standard-of-care therapy. The repertoire was sequenced with immunoSEQ multiplex PCR; TCRdb's copy has only in-frame clones and lacks some. The sample contains about 98,000 clones, around nine tenths of which appear only once. The input for sequencing was PBMCs, taken from a glioma patient treated with radiotherapy, temozolomide or both. Every receptor here comes from a woman between 50 and 59 years old with glioma.

The chain combines TRBV12-5 with TRBJ2-7; D may be TRBD1 (6 bases). CDR1 and CDR2 (germline): LGHNT, FRNRAP. The CDR3 runs to 15 residues. The ends were cut back, 0 bases at V and 2 bases at J, with 11 bases in the middle. Here the CDR3 DNA reads TGTGCTAGTGGTTTGGTACTGGGGGCTCCCTACGAGCAGTACTTC. Amino acid sequence: CASGLVLGAPYEQYF.

The chain combines TRBV30 with TRBJ2-7; D assignment may be TRBD1 or TRBD2 (5 bases each). Germline CDR1 GTSNPN, CDR2 SVGIG (reference sequence). The CDR3 totals 15 residues. The germline V and J ends were trimmed by 2 bases and 6 bases, with 20 bases remaining between them. The CDR3 spells CAWSRDGEGLIEQYF. CDR3 nucleotide sequence: TGTGCCTGGAGTCGGGACGGGGAAGGGCTCATCGAGCAGTACTTC.

The chain links TRBV7-8 to TRBJ2-1; D unclear. The V gene lost 2 bases and the J gene lost 0 bases, with 11 bases spanning the gap. Per germline, CDR1 SGHVS and CDR2 FQNEAQ. The CDR3 runs 16 residues. CDR3 DNA sequence: TGTGCCAGCAGCTTACTTACTCCGAGCTCCTACAATGAGCAGTTCTTC. As protein: CASSLLTPSSYNEQFF.

This sequence joins TRBV9 and TRBJ2-7; D unclear. CDR1 and CDR2 (germline): SGDLS, YYNGEE. The CDR3 has 13 amino acids. The germline V and J ends were trimmed by 4 bases and 5 bases, with 13 bases remaining between them. This chain's CDR3 is CASSPFPVNEQYF. The CDR3 DNA is TGTGCCAGCAGCCCCTTCCCAGTGAACGAGCAGTACTTC.

The J gene is TRBJ2-7, the V gene TRBV28; D gene ambiguous. CDR3 length: 13 residues. Germline V gives CDR1 MDHEN, CDR2 SYDVKM. The V end was cut by 2 bases, the J end by 1 base, with 6 bases between. The CDR3 nucleotides read TGTGCCAGCAGTTTAGTTGCTTCCTACGAGCAGTACTTC. It is translated as CASSLVASYEQYF.

The rearrangement links TRBV28 to TRBJ2-7, with 11 bases matching TRBD2. The germline gives CDR1 MDHEN, CDR2 SYDVKM. The ends lost 6 bases at V and 6 bases at J; junction bases unmatched: 13. There are 16 residues in the CDR3. The CDR3, as DNA: TGTGCCAGCAGGTACTACCTGACTAGCGGGGTCCCCGAGCAGTACTTC. Its translation: CASRYYLTSGVPEQYF. Supplemented by reference TRBV28 and TRBJ2-7, the full variable domain reads DVKVTQSSRYLVKRTGEKVFLECVQDMDHENMFWYRQDPGLGLRLIYFSYDVKMKEKGDIPEGYSVSREKKERFSLILESASTNQTSMYLCASRYYLTSGVPEQYFGPGTRLTVT.

The chain links TRBV7-2 to TRBJ2-3, with D possibly TRBD2 on 5 matching bases. V was clipped by 5 bases and J by 8 bases, with 14 bases between them. The CDR3 is 13 residues long. Germline V lookup: CDR1 SGHTA, CDR2 FQGNSA. The CDR3 protein is CASSNPGVGTQYF. Written as DNA, the CDR3 is TGTGCCAGCAGCAATCCCGGGGTGGGTACGCAGTATTTT.

Points on this clone: This specimen includes other DNA sequences encoding the same CDR3. The chain employs TRBV28 and TRBJ2-1; D not certain. Germline assignment: CDR1 MDHEN and CDR2 SYDVKM. The V end was cut by 6 bases, the J end by 2 bases, with 2 bases between. The CDR3 sequence is 11 residues long. The CDR3 bases are TGTGCCAGCAGCACCTACAATGAGCAGTTCTTC. Translated: CASSTYNEQFF.

The chain joins TRBV28 to TRBJ1-2; no clear D gene. This CDR3 is built from 13 residues. V shed 3 bases and J shed 0 bases, with 5 bases lying between them. Germline CDR1 reads MDHEN; CDR2 reads SYDVKM. DNA of the CDR3: TGTGCCAGCAGTTTTGGGCCTAACTATGGCTACACCTTC. Protein product: CASSFGPNYGYTF.

The J gene is TRBJ2-2, the V gene TRBV5-1, with D perhaps given as TRBD1 or TRBD2 (5 bases each). Germline V gives CDR1 SGHRS, CDR2 YFSETQ. This CDR3 has 15 amino acids. Trimming removed 4 bases at V and 1 base at J, with 11 bases between. The CDR3 DNA reads TGCGCCAGCAGCAGGGACGGAAAGAACACCGGGGAGCTGTTTTTT. Its translation: CASSRDGKNTGELFF.

This clone was observed once. The chain recombines TRBV18 with TRBJ2-5; 10 nucleotides align to TRBD2. Germline-derived CDR1 and CDR2 are KGHSH and LQKENI. The junction had 12 bases not matched to a gene; V was cut back by 1 base and J by 4 bases. The CDR3 is made up of 18 amino acids. CDR3 nucleotides: TGTGCCAGCTCACCACTAGCTAGCGGGAGTGTACCGGGAGAGACCCAGTACTTC. As protein: CASSPLASGSVPGETQYF.

This sequence joins TRBV5-5 and TRBJ2-7; 10 bases are shared with TRBD2. Germline assignment: CDR1 SGHKS and CDR2 YYEKEE (reference sequence). V shed 7 bases and J 2 bases; nucleotides not matched to a gene: 6. The CDR3 runs to 14 residues. The CDR3 coding sequence is TGTGCCAGCGCCACTAGCGGGGACACCTACGAGCAGTACTTC. Protein sequence: CASATSGDTYEQYF.

V usage is TRBV29-1 and J usage is TRBJ2-3; the D gene is possibly TRBD2 (5 bases). The CDR3 is made up of 12 amino acids. V dropped 2 bases and J dropped 3 bases, with 6 bases sitting between them. Germline CDR1 SQVTM, CDR2 ANQGSEA. CDR3 amino acids: CSVERETDTQYF. DNA of the CDR3: TGCAGCGTTGAACGGGAAACAGATACGCAGTATTTT.

The CDR3 loop is CASTRGQGSSYEQYF. The CDR3 nucleotides read TGTGCCAGCACTCGAGGCCAGGGGAGTTCCTACGAGCAGTACTTC. This sequence joins TRBV11-2 and TRBJ2-7; maybe TRBD1 (6 bases). V was pared by 7 bases and J by 1 base, with 17 bases between. Germline V gene data show CDR1 as SGHAT and CDR2 as FQNNGV. The CDR3 is made up of 15 amino acids.

The V call is TRBV5-1, the J call TRBJ2-7; a weak D match, TRBD2 (6 bases). The CDR3 runs to 12 residues. Between the trimmed V and J ends, which lost 0 bases and 5 bases, there was a span of 6 bases. The germline V gene has CDR1 SGHRS and CDR2 YFSETQ. The CDR3 sequence: CASSLGGDEQYF. CDR3 nucleotides: TGCGCCAGCAGCTTGGGGGGGGACGAGCAGTACTTC.

The chain joins TRBV27 to TRBJ1-2; the D is unclear. Trimming removed 2 bases at V and 6 bases at J, with 16 bases between. The CDR3 runs to 15 residues. Germline V gene data show CDR1 as MNHEY and CDR2 as SMNVEV (reference sequence). CDR3 region: CASSLEGRTENGYTF. Written as DNA, the CDR3 is TGTGCCAGCAGTTTAGAAGGGCGGACGGAGAATGGCTACACCTTC.

This clone was observed a few times. This chain joins TRBV6-5 and TRBJ1-1; possibly TRBD1 for D (5 bases). The CDR3 contains 15 residues. V dropped 2 bases and J dropped 5 bases, with 15 bases sitting between them. In germline, CDR1 is MNHEY, CDR2 SVGAGI. The CDR3 bases are TGTGCCAGCAGTTACCGGGAGGGGAGAAAGACTGAAGCTTTCTTT. Its protein product is CASSYREGRKTEAFF.

V usage is TRBV27 and J usage is TRBJ2-7; D not certain. There are 14 residues in the CDR3. The germline CDR1 and CDR2 sequences are MNHEY and SMNVEV (reference sequence). V lost 8 bases to trimming and J lost 1 base, with 15 bases between them. The CDR3 DNA reads as TGTGCCAGCCCCACCGGGCAGATGTCCTACGAGCAGTACTTC. Amino acids: CASPTGQMSYEQYF.

The rearrangement joins TRBV5-6 to TRBJ2-7; D possibly corresponds to TRBD1 (6 bases). V lost 4 bases and J lost 0, with 14 bases in between. The CDR3 sequence is 15 residues long. The germline V gene encodes CDR1 SGHDT and CDR2 YYEEEE. The chain's CDR3 is CASSLTGTSSYEQYF. CDR3 nucleotide sequence: TGTGCCAGCAGCCTAACAGGGACGAGCTCCTACGAGCAGTACTTC.

V usage is TRBV5-1 and J usage is TRBJ2-7; perhaps TRBD1 as D (6 bases). Trimming removed 0 bases at V and 6 bases at J, with 22 bases between. The CDR3 is 17 residues long. CDR1 is SGHRS, CDR2 YFSETQ, per germline. CDR3 loop: CASSLGGPGPPRSEQYF. The CDR3 bases are TGCGCCAGCAGCTTGGGGGGGCCGGGACCCCCGAGGAGCGAGCAGTACTTC.

The chain recombines TRBV6-5 with TRBJ2-6; 7 bases match TRBD1. Germline CDR1 reads MNHEY; CDR2 reads SVGAGI. The CDR3 has 15 amino acids. Losses at the gene ends were 6 bases for V and 2 bases for J; bases not matched to a gene: 4. As DNA, the CDR3 is TGTGCCAGCAGCCGACAGGGCCCTGGGGCCAACGTCCTGACTTTC. It encodes CASSRQGPGANVLTF.